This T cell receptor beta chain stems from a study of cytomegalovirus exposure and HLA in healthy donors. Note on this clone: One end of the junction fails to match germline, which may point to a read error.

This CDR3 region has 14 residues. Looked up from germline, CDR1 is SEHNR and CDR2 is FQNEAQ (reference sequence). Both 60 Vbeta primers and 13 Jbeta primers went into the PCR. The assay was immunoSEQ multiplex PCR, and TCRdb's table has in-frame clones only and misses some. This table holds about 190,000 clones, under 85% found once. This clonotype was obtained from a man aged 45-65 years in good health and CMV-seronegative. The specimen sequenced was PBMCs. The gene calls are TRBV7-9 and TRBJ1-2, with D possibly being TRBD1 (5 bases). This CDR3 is CSSSSPDTKYGYTF. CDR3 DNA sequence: TGTTCCAGCAGCTCCCCGGACACAAAGTATGGCTACACCTTC.